This T cell receptor beta chain was identified during a study of blood T cell repertoires in COVID-19. V was pared by 1 base and J by 6 bases, with 5 bases of the junction left unmatched. This CDR3 has 15 amino acids. The germline gives CDR1 SGHTA, CDR2 FQGNSA. Authors' processing steps: Reference gene primer amplification yielded estimated nucleated cell counts. Profiled with immunoSEQ multiplex PCR; TCRdb holds only in-frame clones, not every one. The DNA was the basis for D and trimming; V, J and clone size are from that table. The data contain hundreds of thousands of clones, roughly 91% of them singletons.

The source is a woman aged 45-65 years with COVID-19, enrolled during active disease. Sequenced sample: peripheral blood. V is TRBV7-2 and J is TRBJ1-4; 7 bases fit TRBD1. DNA of the CDR3: TGTGCCAGCAGCTTAGTGACAGGGACAGATGAAAAACTGTTTTTT. It codes for CASSLVTGTDEKLFF.